This TCR beta chain was sequenced during a study of regulatory T cells in long-lasting Graves disease (dated by TCRdb to about 2021). Background for the entire study: Antithyroid drugs had been taken for less than 3 months by newly diagnosed Graves' disease patients. Persistent Graves' disease patients were compared with newly diagnosed Graves' disease patients by peripheral blood TCR sequencing and RNA sequencing. The study was registered as a clinical trial and conducted in China. A total of 33 samples were covered by TCR sequencing, comprising around 13 persistent and approximately 20 newly diagnosed Graves' disease patients. Overall study outcomes, separate from this receptor: Peripheral blood alone was examined, since thyroid tissue, which constituted the primary lesion, could not be accessed. The authors acknowledged the small sample size as a limitation that may reduce accuracy. Patients with persistent disease shared more public clonotypes (around 2,700) than newly diagnosed patients did (approximately 970). Preferential use of TRBV28, TRBJ1-2 and TRBJ2-5 was observed in persistent disease, whereas TRBV20-1 and TRBJ2-1 were favored in newly diagnosed disease. Lower TCR Shannon entropy and fewer highly expanded clones were observed in persistent Graves' disease patients than in newly diagnosed patients, which suggested clonal expansion. Sequencing and analysis were restricted to the TCR beta chain.

Libraries came from multiplex PCR. The listed sequencing device is Illumina HiSeq 4000. iRepertoire HTBI primers and Arm-PCR amplification of CDR3 regions were used to construct TCR beta libraries. Gel purification was performed on PCR products prior to sequencing. Concerning the study's data processing: Across samples, 62 TRBV and 12 to 15 TRBJ segments were identified and used for gene usage analysis of CDR3 amino acid clonotypes. COPE and FqMerger were used to merge the filtered high-quality paired reads into contigs. BLAST was used to align contigs to IMGT TRBV, TRBD and TRBJ reference genes, and CDR3 was defined according to IMGT. Any clonotype with a frequency above 0.1% was counted as a highly expanded clone. Shannon entropy served as the measure of repertoire diversity, while the Gini coefficient captured V-J evenness. A clonotype was considered public if more than one individual shared it. TCRdb reworked the public reads: Q25 trimming with fastp, MiXCR clone assembly, productive beta chains retained. Every CDR3 protein is listed once, alongside the most common genes and DNA of its rows. These V and J calls originate from TCRdb's pipeline instead of the authors' own analysis. In all, the sample holds roughly 380,000 distinct CDR3 sequences, and roughly 16% of those were seen once. The biggest ten clones account for 22% of the sample.

A note on this clonotype: The antigen it binds to is not known. No quality values exist for individual bases; no much larger clone is one base distant.

The time point label, read with the paper, signifies: newly diagnosed GD, antithyroid drugs for less than 3 months. For both TCR sequencing and RNA sequencing, RNA was extracted from PBMCs using TRIzol. The diagnosis of Graves' disease was made according to American Thyroid Association guidelines. The patients came from an endocrinology department in Xi'an, China. From each patient, 7.5 to 9.5 milliliters of peripheral blood was collected into an EDTA anticoagulant tube. Ficoll Paque Plus density gradient separation was used to isolate PBMCs, and no additional T cell sorting was done. An Agilent 2100 Bioanalyzer and agarose gel were used to check RNA quality, and a NanoDrop 2000 was used to measure RNA concentration. CDR3 length: 12 amino acids, cysteine to phenylalanine. The retained sequence is limited to the CDR3, 36 bases, with the frame set at the first base. CDR1 and CDR2 were assigned from the germline V gene as MDHEN and SYDVKM. Trimming takes 10 bases off V and 11 bases off J; junction bases not matched to a gene: 9.

The V and J segments used are TRBV28 and TRBJ1-5, and 9 junctional nucleotides match TRBD1. The source material was peripheral blood mononuclear cells (PBMCs), sampled at new diagnosis, from a patient treated with antithyroid drugs. The TCR comes from a female donor with Graves disease. The CDR3 reads as follows: CAIGTGLISQHF. The DNA reads as follows: TGTGCCATCGGGACAGGGCTTATCTCCCAGCATTTT.